Below are 11 T cell receptor beta chains sequenced from a single sample in a study of cytomegalovirus exposure and HLA in healthy donors. The PCR employed 60 Vbeta primers together with 13 Jbeta primers. Here immunoSEQ multiplex PCR was the method, and the copy in TCRdb shows in-frame clones only, minus some. The sample has around 200,000 clones; around 80% are singletons. The sample consisted of PBMCs. All receptors derive from a woman aged 30 to 39 in good health and CMV-seropositive.

This chain uses TRBV19 with TRBJ2-6, with a tentative D call TRBD2 (6 bases). Trimming removed 4 bases at V and 2 bases at J, with 12 bases between. Germline loops: CDR1 LNHDA, CDR2 SQIVND (reference sequence). CDR3 length: 16 amino acids. This chain's CDR3 is CASSTRLVPGANVLTF. The CDR3 nucleotides are TGTGCCAGTAGTACCCGACTAGTCCCTGGGGCCAACGTCCTGACTTTC.

Only a few counts were recorded for this clone. This rearrangement joins TRBV6-1 to TRBJ1-2; D gene unclear. The germline V and J ends were trimmed by 4 bases and 7 bases, with 7 bases remaining between them. This CDR3 is built from 11 residues. Germline CDR1 MNHNS, CDR2 SASEGT. CDR3 sequence: CASSANGGYTF. CDR3 in DNA: TGTGCCAGCAGTGCCAACGGTGGCTACACCTTC.

In DNA, the CDR3 is TGTGCCAGCAGCTTAGCATTTAGTGTAAACACTGAAGCTTTCTTT. It is translated as CASSLAFSVNTEAFF. The chain joins TRBV7-9 to TRBJ1-1, with D unresolved. CDR1 and CDR2 (germline): SEHNR, FQNEAQ (reference sequence). This CDR3 spans 15 amino acids. V was cut by 0 bases and J by 2 bases, with 10 bases left in between.

This clone was seen only a few times. This rearrangement joins TRBV10-2 to TRBJ2-5; the D gene is possibly TRBD1 (6 bases). Trimming removed 6 bases at V and 9 bases at J, with 14 bases between. Germline V gene lookup returns CDR1 WSHSY and CDR2 SAAADI. The CDR3 is 12 residues long. The DNA for the CDR3 is TGCGCCAGCAGAGACAGGCTGGGGGCCCAGTACTTC. It yields the protein CASRDRLGAQYF.

The CDR3 here is CASSLARGNTEAFF. CDR3 nucleotide sequence: TGTGCCAGCAGCTTAGCAAGGGGGAACACTGAAGCTTTCTTT. V usage is TRBV7-9 and J usage is TRBJ1-1; D possibly corresponds to TRBD1 (5 bases). The CDR3 is 14 residues long. V was shortened by 0 bases and J by 1 base, with 6 bases between the two germline ends. Germline CDR1 and CDR2: SEHNR and FQNEAQ (reference sequence).

Concerning this clone: One end of the junction is discordant with germline, which a read error may explain. The rearrangement joins TRBV4-1 to TRBJ2-1, with D maybe TRBD1 (5 bases). CDR3 length: 12 amino acids. Germline assignment: CDR1 MGHRA and CDR2 YSYEKL. The CDR3 bases are TGCGCCAGCAGAAACCTGGACAAAGAGCAGTTCTTC. Residues: CASRNLDKEQFF.

CDR3 nucleotides: TGCGCCAGCAGCCAAGATGGGAGGTCCGGGGAGCTGTTTTTT. Residues: CASSQDGRSGELFF. The chain has TRBV4-3 and TRBJ2-2, with a weak D call TRBD2 (6 bases). Trimming removed 0 bases at V and 6 bases at J, with 8 bases between. CDR3 length: 14 residues. The germline V gene has CDR1 LGHNA and CDR2 YSLEER.

This clone has only a few counts. V usage is TRBV4-2 and J usage is TRBJ1-2; 9 nucleotides line up with TRBD1. Germline CDR1 is LGHNA and CDR2 is YNFKEQ. V was clipped by 0 bases and J by 5 bases; unmatched bases: 7. This CDR3 is built from 16 residues. The CDR3 DNA reads TGTGCCAGCAGCCAAGAGGGGACAGGGAGGGTTTATGGCTACACCTTC. Translating gives CASSQEGTGRVYGYTF.

This chain connects TRBV10-3 to TRBJ2-7; D possibly corresponds to TRBD1 (5 bases). This CDR3 contains 13 residues. V shed 8 bases and J shed 5 bases, with 16 bases lying between them. In germline, CDR1 is ENHRY, CDR2 SYGVKD. CDR3 bases: TGTGCCATCTCATCCTCCCAGGGCGACGAGCAGTACTTC. This translates into CAISSSQGDEQYF.

V and J are TRBV5-5 and TRBJ2-3, with TRBD2 matching over 11 bases. Losses at the gene ends were 0 bases for V and 5 bases for J; bases not matched to a gene: 5. Germline CDR1 and CDR2: SGHKS and YYEKEE (reference sequence). The CDR3 is 16 residues long. The CDR3 bases are TGTGCCAGCAGCTTGGTAGCGGGGGGGCCAATAGATACGCAGTATTTT. It encodes CASSLVAGGPIDTQYF.

This chain links TRBV10-1 with TRBJ2-2, with 7 positions matching TRBD1. In germline, CDR1 is WNHNN, CDR2 SYGVQD (reference sequence). The V gene end was trimmed by 3 bases and the J gene end by 1 base; junction bases not matched to a gene: 5. This CDR3 is 16 amino acids long. CDR3 sequence reads: CASSETRDRNTGELFF. Here the CDR3 DNA reads TGCGCCAGCAGTGAAACCCGGGACAGGAACACCGGGGAGCTGTTTTTT.